Below are 28 T cell receptor beta chains sequenced from a single sample in a study of T cell responses to AZD1222 COVID-19 vaccine. The data were produced by immunoSEQ multiplex PCR, yet TCRdb's version contains in-frame clones alone and is incomplete. The sample lists approximately 200,000 clones, roughly 94% seen once, with roughly 1.8% in the top ten. Material: peripheral blood, obtained 28 days after the second dose of the MenACWY control vaccine. These receptors all stem from an adult who received the MenACWY meningococcal vaccine as a control.

J is TRBJ2-1 and V is TRBV18, with TRBD2 matching 13 bases. V shed 0 bases, J shed 7 bases, and the junction held 6 bases outside the gene matches. From germline, CDR1 is KGHSH and CDR2 LQKENI. This CDR3 has 17 residues. The CDR3 sequence: CASSPPVGLAGANEQFF. The CDR3 DNA is TGTGCCAGCTCACCACCGGTCGGACTAGCGGGGGCGAATGAGCAGTTCTTC.

The chain is built from TRBV6-5 and TRBJ2-1; D tentatively reads TRBD1 or TRBD2 (5 bases each). The length of the CDR3 is 15 residues. Trimming took off 7 bases at V and 6 bases at J, with 19 bases between the two ends. Germline V gene data show CDR1 as MNHEY and CDR2 as SVGAGI. CDR3 in DNA: TGTGCCAGCACCACCGCCGGGACCACGGGCAATGAGCAGTTCTTC. Its protein product is CASTTAGTTGNEQFF.

This chain links TRBV7-9 with TRBJ1-1, with D maybe TRBD1 (6 bases). Per germline, CDR1 SEHNR and CDR2 FQNEAQ (reference sequence). The CDR3 runs to 15 residues. The ends were cut back, 5 bases at V and 0 bases at J, with 13 bases in the middle. CDR3 sequence reads: CASSKRTAMNTEAFF. The CDR3 nucleotides are TGTGCCAGCAGCAAGCGGACAGCCATGAACACTGAAGCTTTCTTT.

The rearrangement links TRBV28 to TRBJ1-3, with D possibly matching TRBD1 (6 bases). The V gene's germline CDR1 is MDHEN and CDR2 SYDVKM. This CDR3 region has 16 residues. V was trimmed by 2 bases and J by 0 bases, leaving 11 bases between them. As DNA, the CDR3 is TGTGCCAGCAGTTTAAGACAGGACCCCTCTGGAAACACCATATATTTT. Its translation: CASSLRQDPSGNTIYF.

This clone was found once. The V call is TRBV11-3, the J call TRBJ2-3; 8 bases are shared with TRBD1. The CDR3 extends over 14 amino acids. The germline CDR1 and CDR2 sequences are SGHNT and YENEEA. The V and J ends lost 5 bases and 1 base, in that order; junction bases with no gene match: 2. The chain's CDR3 is CASSQGQGTDTQYF. For the CDR3, the DNA is TGTGCCAGCAGCCAGGGACAGGGCACAGATACGCAGTATTTT.

Turning to this clone: A junction end diverges from the germline sequence, so it may reflect a read error. This rearrangement joins TRBV7-7 to TRBJ2-7, with D possibly being TRBD1 (5 bases). Germline V CDR1 and CDR2: SSHAT, FNYEAQ (reference sequence). This CDR3 is 13 amino acids long. In DNA form, the CDR3 reads TGTGCTAGCAGCACAGGCCGTCTCGACGAGCAGTACTTC. Translation gives CASSTGRLDEQYF. The complete variable domain, with remaining parts taken from reference TRBV7-7 and TRBJ2-7, reads GAGVSQSPRYKVTKRGQDVTLRCDPISSHATLYWYQQALGQGPEFLTYFNYEAQPDKSGLPSDRFSAERPEGSISTLTIQRTEQRDSAMYRCASSTGRLDEQYFGPGTRLTVT.

The gene calls are TRBV9 and TRBJ1-1, with a tentative D call TRBD1 (6 bases). There are 14 residues in the CDR3. CDR1 SGDLS and CDR2 YYNGEE come from the germline V gene. Trimming removed 0 bases from V and 2 bases from J, with 8 bases in between. The CDR3 bases are TGTGCCAGCAGCGTAGGGACAGAAAACACTGAAGCTTTCTTT. This encodes CASSVGTENTEAFF.

The chain joins TRBV5-1 to TRBJ2-1, with 9 bases that match TRBD1. The CDR3 runs 17 residues. CDR1 and CDR2 (germline): SGHRS, YFSETQ. Trimming cost V 3 bases and J 5 bases; bases outside gene matches: 12. The CDR3 DNA sequence: TGCGCCAGCAGCTGGGCCCGGGACAGGGTACCCAACAATGAGCAGTTCTTC. Protein: CASSWARDRVPNNEQFF.

J is TRBJ2-3 and V is TRBV11-2; unclear D gene. The germline gives CDR1 SGHAT, CDR2 FQNNGV. The CDR3 has 13 residues. V dropped 2 bases and J dropped 4 bases, with 7 bases sitting between them. This CDR3 reads CASSLLRSDTQYF. In nucleotides, the CDR3 is TGTGCCAGCAGCTTACTTCGGTCAGATACGCAGTATTTT.

This sequence joins TRBV5-1 and TRBJ2-3, with 11 bases lining up with TRBD1. The length of the CDR3 is 15 residues. After removal of 2 bases from V and 6 bases from J, the junction contained 5 bases not matched to a gene. Germline CDR1 and CDR2: SGHRS and YFSETQ. The CDR3 loop reads CASSFGDRGSDTQYF. The CDR3, as DNA: TGCGCCAGCAGCTTTGGGGACAGGGGGTCCGATACGCAGTATTTT. The whole variable domain, filled in from reference TRBV5-1 and TRBJ2-3, reads KAGVTQTPRYLIKTRGQQVTLSCSPISGHRSVSWYQQTPGQGLQFLFEYFSETQRNKGNFPGRFSGRQFSNSRSEMNVSTLELGDSALYLCASSFGDRGSDTQYFGPGTRLTVL.

CDR3 sequence: CASPSGTTSSGNTIYF. CDR3 sequence (DNA): TGTGCCAGTCCCTCCGGGACGACTAGCTCTGGAAACACCATATATTTT. The chain recombines TRBV6-6 with TRBJ1-3, with D perhaps TRBD1 (5 bases). V lost 9 bases and J 0 bases, leaving 18 bases between the germline ends. The CDR3 covers 16 residues. CDR1 is MNHNY and CDR2 is SVGAGI in the germline V gene (reference sequence).

The gene calls are TRBV19 and TRBJ2-7, with D tentatively TRBD2 (7 bases). CDR1 is LNHDA, CDR2 SQIVND, per germline (reference sequence). This CDR3 comprises 19 residues. V dropped 2 bases and J dropped 4 bases, with 27 bases sitting between them. The CDR3 DNA sequence: TGTGCCAGTAGTATAAGGAGGGGGGGGAACAGGGCCCCCATTTACGAGCAGTACTTC. It translates to CASSIRRGGNRAPIYEQYF.

J is TRBJ2-5 and V is TRBV14, with TRBD1 identical over 8 bases. Germline V CDR1 and CDR2: SGHDN, FVKESK. J gave up 4 bases and V 3 bases, and 4 bases lay outside the gene matches. The CDR3 contains 14 residues. CDR3 residues: CASSHWTGRETQYF. The CDR3 nucleotides are TGTGCCAGCAGCCATTGGACAGGGAGAGAGACCCAGTACTTC. Supplemented by reference TRBV14 and TRBJ2-5, the full variable domain reads EAGVTQFPSHSVIEKGQTVTLRCDPISGHDNLYWYRRVMGKEIKFLLHFVKESKQDESGMPNNRFLAERTGGTYSTLKVQPAELEDSGVYFCASSHWTGRETQYFGPGTRLLVL.

The chain combines TRBV5-5 with TRBJ1-1; a weak D match, TRBD1 (5 bases). Germline V CDR1 and CDR2: SGHKS, YYEKEE (reference sequence). The CDR3 has 15 residues. V lost 2 bases and J lost 6, with 17 bases in between. CDR3 nucleotide sequence: TGTGCCAGCAGCTTTTCGGGACTCCAGTCCTCTGAAGCTTTCTTT. Encoded protein: CASSFSGLQSSEAFF.

This clone was observed a single time. V is TRBV10-3 and J is TRBJ2-7, with D possibly being TRBD2 (6 bases). The CDR3 sequence is 17 residues long. Germline V gives CDR1 ENHRY, CDR2 SYGVKD. The V end was cut by 2 bases, the J end by 2 bases, with 19 bases between. The CDR3 loop reads CAISEPTRGSATYEQYF. The CDR3 region has the DNA TGTGCCATCAGTGAGCCTACCCGGGGGTCGGCTACCTACGAGCAGTACTTC.

Only one count was recorded for this clone. As DNA, the CDR3 is TGTGCCAGCAGCGTAGGGGACGCGGGGTACGAGCAGTACTTC. Translating gives CASSVGDAGYEQYF. The V and J genes are TRBV9 and TRBJ2-7, with a weak D call TRBD2 (6 bases). Trimming stripped 0 bases from V and 4 bases from J, with 11 bases between. The CDR3 spans 14 residues. CDR1 SGDLS and CDR2 YYNGEE come from the germline V gene.

This sequence joins TRBV9 and TRBJ2-7; 8 bases match TRBD1. Germline values: CDR1 SGDLS, CDR2 YYNGEE. This CDR3 contains 14 residues. Trimming at V came to 4 bases and at J to 3 bases, leaving 6 bases not matched to a gene. As DNA, the CDR3 is TGTGCCAGCAGCCTCGGACAGGGTCACTACGAGCAGTACTTC. This codes for CASSLGQGHYEQYF.

The chain couples TRBV28 to TRBJ2-7, with TRBD1 identical over 10 bases. The CDR3 loop spans 15 amino acids. Looked up from germline, CDR1 is MDHEN and CDR2 is SYDVKM. V trimming: 5 bases; J trimming: 2 bases; junction bases outside the gene matches: 6. CDR3 amino acids: CASSPPGQGTYEQYF. For the CDR3, the DNA is TGTGCCAGCAGTCCGCCGGGACAGGGGACCTACGAGCAGTACTTC.

V is TRBV2 and J is TRBJ2-7, with no clear D. Germline CDR1 SNHLY, CDR2 FYNNEI. This CDR3 contains 12 residues. V was trimmed by 2 bases and J by 2 bases, leaving 4 bases between them. The CDR3 loop reads CASSEQPYEQYF. In nucleotides, the CDR3 is TGTGCCAGCAGTGAACAGCCCTACGAGCAGTACTTC. Based on the CDR3 plus reference TRBV2 and TRBJ2-7, the full variable domain is EPEVTQTPSHQVTQMGQEVILRCVPISNHLYFYWYRQILGQKVEFLVSFYNNEISEKSEIFDDQFSVERPDGSNFTLKIRSTKLEDSAMYFCASSEQPYEQYFGPGTRLTVT.

The chain recombines TRBV7-2 with TRBJ2-7; 11 positions match TRBD2. Germline CDR1 and CDR2: SGHTA and FQGNSA. Unmatched junction bases numbered 13, after V lost 5 bases and J lost 4 bases. The CDR3 loop spans 17 amino acids. CDR3 sequence reads: CASSGGTSGLLLYEQYF. As DNA, the CDR3 is TGTGCCAGCAGCGGTGGGACTAGCGGATTACTCCTATACGAGCAGTACTTC. The full variable domain, with the rest looked up from reference TRBV7-2 and TRBJ2-7, is GAGVSQSPSNKVTEKGKDVELRCDPISGHTALYWYRQSLGQGLEFLIYFQGNSAPDKSGLPSDRFSAERTGGSVSTLTIQRTQQEDSAVYLCASSGGTSGLLLYEQYFGPGTRLTVT.

This chain links TRBV30 with TRBJ2-3, with D maybe TRBD2 (6 bases). Trimming took off 1 base at V and 0 bases at J, with 11 bases between the two ends. The CDR3 is 15 residues long. CDR1 and CDR2 (germline): GTSNPN, SVGIG (reference sequence). The CDR3 DNA reads TGTGCCTGGAGTGGGGGTAGCGGTAGCACAGATACGCAGTATTTT. Its translation is CAWSGGSGSTDTQYF.

This chain links TRBV19 with TRBJ1-3; TRBD1 aligns across 7 bases. Per the germline V gene, CDR1 is LNHDA and CDR2 is SQIVND (reference sequence). With 7 bases clipped from V and 4 bases from J, the junction kept 10 bases outside the gene matches. The CDR3 length is 15 residues. The CDR3 DNA is TGTGCCAGTACCCCTTCTCCGGGACAGGGAAACACCATATATTTT. This sequence encodes CASTPSPGQGNTIYF.

V usage is TRBV7-9 and J usage is TRBJ1-4; a weak D match, TRBD1 (6 bases). The CDR3 length is 15 residues. Germline CDR1 and CDR2: SEHNR and FQNEAQ (reference sequence). V lost 4 bases and J 7 bases, leaving 16 bases between the germline ends. As DNA, the CDR3 is TGTGCCAGCAGCTCCTACAGCGAGGGGGGTGAAAAACTGTTTTTT. Its protein is CASSSYSEGGEKLFF.

CDR3 in DNA: TGTGCCAGCAGTTACTCGCCCCGGACAGACGAGCAGTACTTC. Residues: CASSYSPRTDEQYF. The chain links TRBV6-6 to TRBJ2-7; D is perhaps TRBD1 (6 bases). The V and J ends lost 0 bases and 5 bases respectively, with 11 bases between them. Germline loops: CDR1 MNHNY, CDR2 SVGAGI (reference sequence). This CDR3 comprises 14 residues.

CDR3 sequence reads: CASSQDASTLFQQYF. CDR3 coding DNA: TGTGCCAGCAGCCAAGACGCTAGTACCCTATTTCAGCAGTACTTC. The chain joins TRBV3-1 (or the pseudogene TRBV3-2) to TRBJ2-7; D gene ambiguous. The germline V and J ends were trimmed by 0 bases and 8 bases, with 17 bases remaining between them. This CDR3 region has 15 residues. The germline gives CDR1 LGHDT, CDR2 YNNKEL (reference sequence).

This clone was seen more than once but under ten times. This chain uses TRBV2 with TRBJ2-5, with D maybe TRBD2 (5 bases). The CDR3 spans 13 residues. Trimming cost V 8 bases and J 7 bases, with 17 bases left between them. Germline CDR1 reads SNHLY; CDR2 reads FYNNEI. CDR3 region: CASLRVEAGTQYF. The CDR3 DNA is TGTGCCAGCCTGCGGGTGGAGGCTGGGACCCAGTACTTC.

This clone occurred once. One junction end disagrees with the germline gene, perhaps due to a read error. The J gene is TRBJ2-5, the V gene TRBV7-7; TRBD1 matches at 9 bases. CDR1 is SSHAT and CDR2 is FNYEAQ in the germline V gene (reference sequence). This CDR3 region has 15 residues. This CDR3 is CASSVGTGSEETQYF. CDR3 coding DNA: TGTGCTAGCAGCGTCGGGACAGGGAGCGAAGAGACCCAGTACTTC.

The chain uses TRBV18 and TRBJ1-1; D call uncertain. Trimming pared 4 bases from V and 4 bases from J, leaving 7 bases between. This CDR3 contains 12 residues. Germline loops: CDR1 KGHSH, CDR2 LQKENI. CDR3 nucleotides: TGTGCCAGCTCACAAGGTCCCACTGAAGCTTTCTTT. Its translation is CASSQGPTEAFF.